Presented here are 19 T cell receptor beta chains from one specimen sequenced in a study of blood T cell repertoires in COVID-19 (TCRdb year 2020). Library preparation employed the immunoSEQ multiplex PCR assay. What TCRdb holds here is the immuneACCESS table cut down to in-frame rearrangements. Part of the clones is not present; checked against another copy, under half of the missing clones reflect an unresolved V gene, and the others are unexplained. The sample includes approximately 170,000 clones, with roughly 89% observed a single time. The top ten constitute over 3.5% of the sample. The sequencing input was peripheral blood. The receptors here all came from a man aged 18 to 35 with active or convalescent COVID-19.

This chain connects TRBV18 to TRBJ1-2; TRBD1 matches at 8 bases. Trimming removed 1 base from V and 3 bases from J; junction bases left unmatched: 10. This CDR3 has 17 residues. Looked up from germline, CDR1 is KGHSH and CDR2 is LQKENI. CDR3 nucleotides: TGTGCCAGCTCACCACGCATGTCGACGGGACAGGACTATGGCTACACCTTC. This translates into CASSPRMSTGQDYGYTF. The full variable domain, its missing parts supplied by reference TRBV18 and TRBJ1-2, is NAGVMQNPRHLVRRRGQEARLRCSPMKGHSHVYWYRQLPEEGLKFMVYLQKENIIDESGMPKERFSAEFPKEGPSILRIQQVVRGDSAAYFCASSPRMSTGQDYGYTFGSGTRLTVV.

For the CDR3, the DNA is TGTGCCAGCAGGACAGATCGGTCTTCACCCCTCCACTTT. This sequence encodes CASRTDRSSPLHF. The V call is TRBV2, the J call TRBJ1-6, with D tentatively TRBD1 (5 bases). There are 13 residues in the CDR3. Deletions cut 6 bases from V and 9 bases from J, with 12 bases between. Germline V gives CDR1 SNHLY, CDR2 FYNNEI. Combining the CDR3 with reference TRBV2 and TRBJ1-6 gives the whole variable domain EPEVTQTPSHQVTQMGQEVILRCVPISNHLYFYWYRQILGQKVEFLVSFYNNEISEKSEIFDDQFSVERPDGSNFTLKIRSTKLEDSAMYFCASRTDRSSPLHFGNGTRLTVT.

This chain connects TRBV6-6 to TRBJ2-1; D not certain. The germline V gene encodes CDR1 MNHNY and CDR2 SVGAGI (reference sequence). The V and J ends lost 8 bases and 9 bases respectively, with 11 bases between them. CDR3 length: 11 residues. The CDR3 region is CASGKRFEQFF. In DNA form, the CDR3 reads TGTGCCAGCGGTAAGCGCTTTGAGCAGTTCTTC.

The chain combines TRBV7-6 with TRBJ2-1; perhaps TRBD1 as D (6 bases). Germline values: CDR1 SGHVS, CDR2 FNYEAQ. The CDR3 runs to 15 residues. With 1 base removed from V and 6 bases from J, the gap between germline ends came to 13 bases. CDR3 in amino acids: CASSLGRGIGNEQFF. CDR3 nucleotides: TGTGCCAGCAGCTTAGGCAGGGGAATCGGCAATGAGCAGTTCTTC.

This chain joins TRBV27 and TRBJ2-2; TRBD1 might be the D (6 bases). V lost 6 bases to trimming and J lost 4 bases, with 15 bases between them. CDR3 length: 15 amino acids. Germline V CDR1 and CDR2: MNHEY, SMNVEV (reference sequence). CDR3 loop: CASRGTPLFTGELFF. The CDR3 bases are TGTGCCAGCAGAGGGACACCCCTCTTCACCGGGGAGCTGTTTTTT.

The chain is built from TRBV5-1 and TRBJ2-6; the D is unclear. V was pared by 4 bases and J by 0 bases, with 5 bases between. This CDR3 has 14 residues. Germline V lookup: CDR1 SGHRS, CDR2 YFSETQ. The CDR3: CASSLGSGANVLTF. Here the CDR3 DNA reads TGCGCCAGCAGCCTAGGCTCTGGGGCCAACGTCCTGACTTTC. Using reference TRBV5-1 and TRBJ2-6 for the parts outside the CDR3, the full variable domain is KAGVTQTPRYLIKTRGQQVTLSCSPISGHRSVSWYQQTPGQGLQFLFEYFSETQRNKGNFPGRFSGRQFSNSRSEMNVSTLELGDSALYLCASSLGSGANVLTFGAGSRLTVL.

The chain is built from TRBV24-1 and TRBJ2-6; D is perhaps TRBD1 (6 bases). V dropped 12 bases and J dropped 1 base, with 9 bases sitting between them. CDR3 length equals 13 residues. Germline CDR1 and CDR2: KGHDR and SFDVKD. CDR3 protein: CAAQGSGANVLTF. Written as DNA, the CDR3 is TGTGCCGCCCAGGGGTCTGGGGCCAACGTCCTGACTTTC.

The rearrangement links TRBV27 to TRBJ2-3, with TRBD2 as a possible D gene (6 bases). Germline CDR1 is MNHEY and CDR2 is SMNVEV (reference sequence). This CDR3 is 15 amino acids long. V lost 6 bases, J lost 4 bases, and 17 bases lay in between. In DNA form, the CDR3 reads TGTGCCAGCAGCCCCCAGGAGGGCCTCGCAGATACGCAGTATTTT. This sequence encodes CASSPQEGLADTQYF.

The gene calls are TRBV6-6 and TRBJ2-3; 11 bases agree with TRBD2. This CDR3 region has 16 residues. CDR1 is MNHNY, CDR2 SVGAGI, per germline (reference sequence). The V gene end was trimmed by 4 bases and the J gene end by 0 bases; junction bases not matched to a gene: 3. The CDR3 DNA reads as TGTGCCAGCAGTTCGACTAGCGGGGCTAGCACAGATACGCAGTATTTT. Its protein product is CASSSTSGASTDTQYF.

This clone was detected only once. The chain joins TRBV10-3 to TRBJ2-2, with TRBD2 identical over 13 bases. From germline, CDR1 is ENHRY and CDR2 SYGVKD. V lost 8 bases, J lost 5 bases, and 11 bases stayed unmatched. CDR3 length: 17 amino acids. The CDR3 loop is CAIATRGLAGITGELFF. CDR3 sequence (DNA): TGTGCCATCGCCACCAGGGGACTAGCGGGGATTACCGGGGAGCTGTTTTTT.

The chain employs TRBV5-1 and TRBJ1-5; tentative D call: TRBD1 (5 bases). Germline loops: CDR1 SGHRS, CDR2 YFSETQ. V gave up 4 bases and J gave up 4 bases, with 12 bases separating them. The CDR3 is 14 amino acids. The CDR3 region has the DNA TGCGCCAGCAGCATCGACAGTGCTAATCAGCCCCAGCATTTT. It encodes CASSIDSANQPQHF.

This sequence joins TRBV5-1 and TRBJ2-7; TRBD2 matches 7 bases. The V and J ends lost 4 bases and 7 bases, in that order; junction bases with no gene match: 8. From germline, CDR1 is SGHRS and CDR2 YFSETQ. This CDR3 has 13 residues. This chain's CDR3 is CASSAGGGGEQYV. The CDR3 bases are TGCGCCAGCAGCGCTGGCGGGGGTGGGGAGCAGTACGTC.

The chain links TRBV9 to TRBJ2-3, with no clear D. Germline assignment: CDR1 SGDLS and CDR2 YYNGEE. This CDR3 region has 14 residues. V was shortened by 6 bases and J by 1 base, with 12 bases between the two germline ends. Here the CDR3 reads CASNPRARTDTQYF. The CDR3 coding sequence is TGTGCCAGCAACCCGCGAGCGCGCACAGATACGCAGTATTTT.

The rearrangement links TRBV4-2 to TRBJ1-2, with a weak D call TRBD1 (5 bases). The CDR3 has 18 residues. With 5 bases removed from V and 4 bases from J, the gap between germline ends came to 26 bases. Germline CDR1 is LGHNA and CDR2 is YNFKEQ. For the CDR3, the DNA is TGTGCCAGCAGCGGCGCCCCCTGGGGGGGAGGCCCGGGCTATGGCTACACCTTC. This translates into CASSGAPWGGGPGYGYTF.

The rearrangement links TRBV27 to TRBJ2-2, with a possible D match to TRBD1 (6 bases). The ends were cut back, 3 bases at V and 4 bases at J, with 15 bases in the middle. Looked up from germline, CDR1 is MNHEY and CDR2 is SMNVEV (reference sequence). CDR3 length: 16 amino acids. CDR3 sequence reads: CASSFLSGDFTGELFF. For the CDR3, the DNA is TGTGCCAGCAGTTTTCTTTCAGGGGATTTCACCGGGGAGCTGTTTTTT.

The V and J genes are TRBV28 and TRBJ2-3; TRBD2 agrees at 9 bases. J lost 2 bases, V lost 3 bases, and 3 bases had no gene match. This CDR3 contains 15 residues. Germline CDR1 and CDR2: MDHEN and SYDVKM. The chain's CDR3 is CASSFLAGPTDTQYF. The CDR3 region has the DNA TGTGCCAGCAGTTTTCTAGCGGGGCCCACAGATACGCAGTATTTT.

The V and J genes are TRBV19 and TRBJ1-5, with D perhaps matching TRBD1 (5 bases). Trimming removed 5 bases at V and 5 bases at J, with 13 bases between. CDR3 length: 14 amino acids. Germline V gene data show CDR1 as LNHDA and CDR2 as SQIVND (reference sequence). The DNA for the CDR3 is TGTGCCAGTAGTCCGCTAAGGGGCGATCAGCCCCAGCATTTT. This translates into CASSPLRGDQPQHF.

V gene TRBV5-1 combines with J gene TRBJ2-5; 10 positions agree with TRBD2. CDR3 length: 17 amino acids. Per the germline V gene, CDR1 is SGHRS and CDR2 is YFSETQ. V lost 1 base to trimming and J lost 5 bases; unmatched junction nucleotides: 11. Here the CDR3 DNA reads TGCGCCAGCAGCTTGTCACCTAGCGGGGGCACGCTGGAGACCCAGTACTTC. As protein: CASSLSPSGGTLETQYF.

This clone is medium-sized by share. This rearrangement joins TRBV6-7 to TRBJ1-1, with D unclear. TRBV6-7 is given ORF status, its function remaining uncertain. There are 13 residues in the CDR3. V shed 2 bases and J shed 1 base, with 5 bases lying between them. The DNA of the CDR3 is TGTGCCAGCAGTTACGCAGGGAACACTGAAGCTTTCTTT. Protein sequence: CASSYAGNTEAFF.